The 28 T cell receptor beta chains below come from one sample, sequenced in a study of blood T cell repertoires in COVID-19. Produced via immunoSEQ multiplex PCR; TCRdb's table is partial and in-frame only. The data hold about 150,000 clones, with around 85% observed a single time. The sample consisted of peripheral blood. The source is a human donor in a cohort sampled during active COVID-19.

This clone appeared once. The genes are TRBV6-5 and TRBJ2-7, with D maybe TRBD2 (5 bases). The V gene's germline CDR1 is MNHEY and CDR2 SVGAGI. The CDR3 covers 15 residues. V dropped 6 bases and J dropped 2 bases, with 17 bases sitting between them. The CDR3 nucleotides are TGTGCCAGCAGGGCGAGGCCTAGCTCCACCTACGAGCAGTACTTC. Protein product: CASRARPSSTYEQYF.

The genes are TRBV5-1 and TRBJ2-3; TRBD2 aligns across 9 bases. Germline loops: CDR1 SGHRS, CDR2 YFSETQ. The CDR3 extends over 16 amino acids. The ends lost 1 base at V and 3 bases at J; junction bases unmatched: 6. The CDR3 sequence: CASSLMTSGVTDTQYF. CDR3 nucleotides: TGCGCCAGCAGCTTGATGACTAGCGGAGTTACAGATACGCAGTATTTT.

CDR3: CASSQELAGVSGETQYF. The DNA for the CDR3 is TGTGCCAGCAGCCAAGAACTAGCGGGAGTCTCAGGAGAGACCCAGTACTTC. J is TRBJ2-5 and V is TRBV4-2, with TRBD2 matching over 11 bases. Germline values: CDR1 LGHNA, CDR2 YNFKEQ. The V gene end was trimmed by 0 bases and the J gene end by 4 bases; junction bases not matched to a gene: 7. The CDR3 contains 17 residues.

This clone was found once. V and J are TRBV6-5 and TRBJ1-2; no clear D gene. Trimming removed 8 bases at V and 6 bases at J, with 19 bases between. The CDR3 runs to 14 residues. In germline, CDR1 is MNHEY, CDR2 SVGAGI. The CDR3 DNA reads as TGTGCCAGCTCACTGGGAGGCTTCGTAAATGGCTACACCTTC. Translating gives CASSLGGFVNGYTF.

This chain connects TRBV6-2 or TRBV6-3 to TRBJ1-2, with TRBD1 matching over 7 bases. The V gene's germline CDR1 is MNHEY and CDR2 SVGEGT. CDR3 length equals 13 residues. With 5 bases clipped from V and 3 bases from J, the junction kept 3 bases outside the gene matches. The chain's CDR3 is CASSNRGDYGYTF. CDR3 sequence (DNA): TGTGCCAGCAGTAACAGGGGAGACTATGGCTACACCTTC.

The rearrangement joins TRBV6-1 to TRBJ2-7; perhaps TRBD1 as D (5 bases). Germline V gene data show CDR1 as MNHNS and CDR2 as SASEGT. V lost 3 bases, J lost 10 bases, and 13 bases lay in between. The CDR3 consists of 12 residues. The CDR3 loop is CASSDPGNVQYF. The CDR3 nucleotides read TGTGCCAGCAGTGACCCAGGGAATGTTCAGTACTTC.

The rearrangement links TRBV7-9 to TRBJ1-4, with D unresolved. Germline V CDR1 and CDR2: SEHNR, FQNEAQ (reference sequence). The CDR3 loop spans 14 amino acids. V dropped 2 bases and J dropped 7 bases, with 11 bases sitting between them. The CDR3 here is CASSLPLSGEKLFF. For the CDR3, the DNA is TGTGCCAGCAGCTTACCCCTCTCAGGTGAAAAACTGTTTTTT.

This clone turned up a few times. V usage is TRBV28 and J usage is TRBJ1-4, with D unresolved. V lost 4 bases to trimming and J lost 7 bases, with 19 bases between them. The CDR3 extends over 16 amino acids. The germline V gene encodes CDR1 MDHEN and CDR2 SYDVKM. In nucleotides, the CDR3 is TGTGCCAGCAGTTCGCCGGCGGGGTGGGATGGTGAAAAACTGTTTTTT. Its protein is CASSSPAGWDGEKLFF.

This clone showed up just once. The CDR3 is CASSPGDRGQETQYF. CDR3 DNA: TGTGCCAGCAGCCCCGGGGACAGGGGGCAAGAGACCCAGTACTTC. The rearrangement joins TRBV11-1 to TRBJ2-5; TRBD1 matches at 11 bases. Trimming cost V 5 bases and J 2 bases; bases outside gene matches: 4. CDR3 length: 15 residues. The V gene's germline CDR1 is SGHAT and CDR2 FQDESV (reference sequence).

The chain employs TRBV5-1 and TRBJ1-1, with 7 bases aligning to TRBD1. The germline V gene has CDR1 SGHRS and CDR2 YFSETQ. The CDR3 consists of 13 residues. V trimming: 8 bases; J trimming: 1 base; junction bases outside the gene matches: 5. The CDR3 DNA sequence: TGCGCCAGTACAGGGGACTCGAACACTGAAGCTTTCTTT. Amino acid sequence: CASTGDSNTEAFF. Full variable domain (outside the CDR3, taken from reference TRBV5-1 and TRBJ1-1): KAGVTQTPRYLIKTRGQQVTLSCSPISGHRSVSWYQQTPGQGLQFLFEYFSETQRNKGNFPGRFSGRQFSNSRSEMNVSTLELGDSALYLCASTGDSNTEAFFGQGTRLTVV.

The chain carries TRBV28 and TRBJ1-1; D possibly corresponds to TRBD1 (6 bases). The CDR3 covers 14 residues. V lost 5 bases and J 2 bases, leaving 12 bases between the germline ends. Per the germline V gene, CDR1 is MDHEN and CDR2 is SYDVKM. CDR3 sequence (DNA): TGTGCCAGCAGTGCCCCGACAGGTAACACTGAAGCTTTCTTT. This translates into CASSAPTGNTEAFF.

The chain has TRBV9 and TRBJ1-2; 7 bases match TRBD1. This CDR3 spans 13 amino acids. Germline assignment: CDR1 SGDLS and CDR2 YYNGEE. V shed 5 bases, J shed 4 bases, and the junction held 5 bases outside the gene matches. CDR3 bases: TGTGCCAGCAGGTCCCAGGGGGTCTATGGCTACACCTTC. Translating gives CASRSQGVYGYTF.

The rearrangement uses TRBV4-2 and TRBJ1-4; 7 bases align to TRBD1. J gave up 0 bases and V 0 bases, and 13 bases lay outside the gene matches. Germline V gene lookup returns CDR1 LGHNA and CDR2 YNFKEQ. The CDR3 is made up of 20 amino acids. The CDR3: CASSQDVPGQIPATNEKLFF. The CDR3 bases are TGTGCCAGCAGCCAAGACGTCCCGGGACAGATCCCTGCAACTAATGAAAAACTGTTTTTT.

This sequence joins TRBV2 and TRBJ1-1; a possible D gene is TRBD1 (5 bases). The V end was cut by 6 bases, the J end by 0 bases, with 8 bases between. Per the germline V gene, CDR1 is SNHLY and CDR2 is FYNNEI. The CDR3 extends over 13 amino acids. This CDR3 reads CASRDKMNTEAFF. CDR3 nucleotide sequence: TGTGCCAGCAGGGACAAGATGAACACTGAAGCTTTCTTT.

This clone was observed a single time. The chain couples TRBV18 to TRBJ2-5, with 7 bases fitting TRBD1. The CDR3 covers 13 residues. Germline V lookup: CDR1 KGHSH, CDR2 LQKENI. Trimming at V came to 5 bases and at J to 3 bases, leaving 3 bases not matched to a gene. CDR3 sequence reads: CASSLGQKETQYF. CDR3 in DNA: TGTGCCAGCTCATTGGGACAGAAAGAGACCCAGTACTTC.

The chain combines TRBV19 with TRBJ1-2; no clear D. Trimming shortened V by 2 bases and J by 6 bases, and 16 bases separated the two germline ends. Germline CDR1 is LNHDA and CDR2 is SQIVND (reference sequence). The CDR3 length is 15 residues. The CDR3 sequence: CASSIQRQNANGYTF. CDR3 bases: TGTGCCAGTAGTATACAGCGGCAGAATGCGAATGGCTACACCTTC.

This clone was seen a handful of times. This chain's CDR3 is CASSLVGTSYGYTF. In DNA form, the CDR3 reads TGTGCCAGCAGCTTGGTTGGGACAAGCTATGGCTACACCTTC. The rearrangement links TRBV5-4 to TRBJ1-2; tentatively, D is TRBD1 (6 bases). Between the trimmed V and J ends, which lost 0 bases and 4 bases, there was a span of 10 bases. CDR1 is SGHNT and CDR2 is YYREEE in the germline V gene (reference sequence). The CDR3 is 14 amino acids.

This clone has just one count. V and J are TRBV18 and TRBJ2-7, with TRBD1 identical over 7 bases. CDR1 is KGHSH and CDR2 is LQKENI in the germline V gene. Unmatched junction bases numbered 9, after V lost 5 bases and J lost 2 bases. The length of the CDR3 is 15 residues. In DNA form, the CDR3 reads TGTGCCAGCTCAGCGCGGACAGGACCAACCTACGAGCAGTACTTC. Translated: CASSARTGPTYEQYF.

J is TRBJ1-1 and V is TRBV30; D is undetermined. V dropped 1 base and J dropped 5 bases, with 11 bases sitting between them. The CDR3 consists of 13 residues. Germline V lookup: CDR1 GTSNPN, CDR2 SVGIG (reference sequence). Here the CDR3 reads CAWSDHPRTEAFF. CDR3 DNA sequence: TGTGCCTGGAGTGATCACCCTCGGACTGAAGCTTTCTTT.

This chain connects TRBV7-9 to TRBJ1-4; D might be TRBD1 (6 bases). Germline assignment: CDR1 SEHNR and CDR2 FQNEAQ (reference sequence). The V end was cut by 1 base, the J end by 3 bases, with 12 bases between. This CDR3 has 16 residues. In nucleotides, the CDR3 is TGTGCCAGCAGCTTAGACAGGGAGTACCCTAATGAAAAACTGTTTTTT. Protein product: CASSLDREYPNEKLFF.

This chain links TRBV7-8 with TRBJ2-6; no clear D. The CDR3 has 14 residues. Germline V lookup: CDR1 SGHVS, CDR2 FQNEAQ. The V end lost 5 bases, the J end lost 0 bases, and 5 bases lay between the germline ends. Here the CDR3 reads CASSRSSGANVLTF. CDR3 bases: TGTGCCAGCAGCCGGAGCTCTGGGGCCAACGTCCTGACTTTC.

Note on this clone: The sample contains more than one DNA sequence encoding this CDR3. V usage is TRBV27 and J usage is TRBJ1-2; D unclear. The CDR3 extends over 12 amino acids. Germline CDR1 is MNHEY and CDR2 is SMNVEV (reference sequence). V was shortened by 2 bases and J by 4 bases, with 5 bases between the two germline ends. In DNA, the CDR3 is TGTGCCAGCAGTTTAAGAGGCTATGGCTACACCTTC. This gives the protein CASSLRGYGYTF.

The chain has TRBV10-3 and TRBJ1-2, with D possibly matching TRBD1 (6 bases). V dropped 5 bases and J dropped 2 bases, with 12 bases sitting between them. Germline CDR1 and CDR2: ENHRY and SYGVKD. The CDR3 runs to 14 residues. CDR3 residues: CAISTPDSNYGYTF. The CDR3 DNA follows: TGTGCCATCAGTACCCCGGACAGCAACTATGGCTACACCTTC.

The V and J genes are TRBV2 and TRBJ1-2; D possibly corresponds to TRBD1 (6 bases). Per the germline V gene, CDR1 is SNHLY and CDR2 is FYNNEI. V was clipped by 4 bases and J by 4 bases, with 16 bases between them. This CDR3 has 15 amino acids. CDR3 amino acids: CASSGDTGFGYGYTF. The CDR3 DNA sequence: TGTGCCAGCAGTGGGGACACGGGGTTTGGCTATGGCTACACCTTC.

This clone has just one count. The chain has TRBV19 and TRBJ2-1, with no clear D. The CDR3 runs to 15 residues. From germline, CDR1 is LNHDA and CDR2 SQIVND (reference sequence). V lost 5 bases to trimming and J lost 1 base, with 12 bases between them. The CDR3 here is CASSPVSLSYNEQFF. DNA of the CDR3: TGTGCCAGTAGTCCCGTTTCTCTGTCCTACAATGAGCAGTTCTTC. The full variable domain, in which reference TRBV19 and TRBJ2-1 provide the parts outside the CDR3, is DGGITQSPKYLFRKEGQNVTLSCEQNLNHDAMYWYRQDPGQGLRLIYYSQIVNDFQKGDIAEGYSVSREKKESFPLTVTSAQKNPTAFYLCASSPVSLSYNEQFFGPGTRLTVL.

The V gene is TRBV5-1, the J gene TRBJ1-4; 7 bases are a match to TRBD1. The V gene end was trimmed by 4 bases and the J gene end by 8 bases; junction bases not matched to a gene: 11. The CDR3 length is 15 residues. In germline, CDR1 is SGHRS, CDR2 YFSETQ. The CDR3 DNA reads as TGCGCCAGCAGCCCAAGACAGGGAAAAGGCGAAAAACTGTTTTTT. Its protein product is CASSPRQGKGEKLFF.

This chain links TRBV2 with TRBJ1-5, with TRBD1 identical over 12 bases. The germline gives CDR1 SNHLY, CDR2 FYNNEI. Losses at the gene ends were 8 bases for V and 7 bases for J; bases not matched to a gene: 6. CDR3 length: 14 residues. In DNA form, the CDR3 reads TGTGCCAGCTGGGGACAGGGGGCGGGGCAGCCCCAGCATTTT. Amino acids: CASWGQGAGQPQHF.

CDR3 bases: TGTGCCAGCAGCCAAGATAGGGCCCTGGGGGGGAACCACGAGCAGTACTTC. It encodes CASSQDRALGGNHEQYF. The gene calls are TRBV3-1 (or the pseudogene TRBV3-2) and TRBJ2-7; 7 positions agree with TRBD2. This CDR3 is 17 amino acids long. V dropped 0 bases and J dropped 5; count of bases not matched to a gene: 13. Germline V gene data show CDR1 as LGHDT and CDR2 as YNNKEL (reference sequence).